Below are 19 T cell receptor beta chains sequenced from a single sample in a study of vaccination effects on CD4 cells after COVID-19. Following an approximately ten-day culture, CD4+ T cells were purified. Libraries were prepared by immunoSEQ multiplex PCR; TCRdb keeps only in-frame clonotypes and omits some of them. Altogether about 74,000 clones are present, roughly three quarters being singletons, with the ten largest covering under 2.5%. Antigens for these TCRs are unknown. Sequencing used CD4+ T cells from PBMCs cultured without peptide, obtained before COVID-19 vaccination. The receptor set was obtained from a human donor who received a COVID-19 vaccine.

This chain connects TRBV6-1 to TRBJ1-3; D uncertain. The CDR3 loop spans 12 amino acids. Germline loops: CDR1 MNHNS, CDR2 SASEGT. The V and J ends lost 0 bases and 8 bases respectively, with 5 bases between them. CDR3 residues: CASSEALYTIYF. The CDR3 DNA reads as TGTGCCAGCAGTGAAGCTTTGTACACCATATATTTT.

The genes are TRBV7-2 and TRBJ2-5; unclear D gene. Per the germline V gene, CDR1 is SGHTA and CDR2 is FQGNSA. This CDR3 comprises 13 residues. The V gene lost 1 base and the J gene lost 3 bases, with 6 bases spanning the gap. In DNA form, the CDR3 reads TGTGCCAGCAGCTTAGTGTGGAAAGAGACCCAGTACTTC. Protein: CASSLVWKETQYF.

The V call is TRBV12-5, the J call TRBJ1-5; 8 nucleotides match TRBD1. Trimming took 6 bases from V and 7 from J; bases not matched to a gene: 8. This CDR3 is built from 14 residues. Germline CDR1 and CDR2: LGHNT and FRNRAP. CDR3 sequence: CASGQLQGVQPQHF. The CDR3 nucleotides are TGTGCTAGTGGCCAGTTACAGGGGGTACAGCCCCAGCATTTT.

This sequence joins TRBV4-1 and TRBJ1-6; D possibly corresponds to TRBD1 (6 bases). CDR1 and CDR2 (germline): MGHRA, YSYEKL. The CDR3 totals 18 residues. The V gene lost 0 bases and the J gene lost 3 bases, with 15 bases spanning the gap. CDR3 residues: CASSQEGGRAYYNSPLHF. The DNA of the CDR3 is TGCGCCAGCAGCCAAGAAGGGGGGAGGGCTTACTATAATTCACCCCTCCACTTT.

This chain connects TRBV3-1 (or the pseudogene TRBV3-2) to TRBJ2-3; no definite D call. The CDR3 is made up of 15 amino acids. Germline CDR1 and CDR2: LGHDT and YNNKEL (reference sequence). V shed 4 bases and J shed 2 bases, with 13 bases lying between them. CDR3 DNA: TGTGCCAGCAGCCTGTCCGCGGCCTTCACAGATACGCAGTATTTT. It yields the protein CASSLSAAFTDTQYF.

For the CDR3, the DNA is TGCGCCAGCAGCTTGGGACAGGAAGCTTTCTTT. The encoded protein is CASSLGQEAFF. This sequence joins TRBV5-1 and TRBJ1-1; tentatively, D is TRBD1 (5 bases). The CDR3 contains 11 residues. Trimming removed 0 bases from V and 8 bases from J, with 5 bases in between. Germline V gene data show CDR1 as SGHRS and CDR2 as YFSETQ.

The chain joins TRBV7-3 to TRBJ1-1, with a tentative D call TRBD1 (6 bases). Germline CDR1 and CDR2: SGHTA and FQGTGA. The germline V and J ends were trimmed by 5 bases and 0 bases, with 7 bases remaining between them. There are 13 residues in the CDR3. The CDR3 region has the DNA TGTGCCAGCAGCAGACAGGTGAACACTGAAGCTTTCTTT. This codes for CASSRQVNTEAFF.

The gene calls are TRBV9 and TRBJ2-3; D may be TRBD2 (5 bases). V lost 6 bases to trimming and J lost 2 bases, with 16 bases between them. Per the germline V gene, CDR1 is SGDLS and CDR2 is YYNGEE. This CDR3 is 15 amino acids long. The CDR3 region is CASTPGVGNTDTQYF. CDR3 DNA: TGTGCCAGCACCCCCGGGGTAGGGAACACAGATACGCAGTATTTT.

The chain recombines TRBV19 with TRBJ2-5; a weak D match, TRBD1 (6 bases). V lost 3 bases and J lost 5, with 10 bases in between. The CDR3 is 13 amino acids. CDR1 and CDR2 from the germline V gene are LNHDA and SQIVND (reference sequence). The CDR3 sequence: CASSMNRAETQYF. As DNA, the CDR3 is TGTGCCAGTAGTATGAACAGGGCCGAGACCCAGTACTTC.

The genes are TRBV7-8 and TRBJ2-3; 8 bases match TRBD2. The CDR3 totals 14 residues. V was clipped by 4 bases and J by 3 bases; unmatched bases: 3. Germline CDR1 is SGHVS and CDR2 is FQNEAQ. The CDR3 coding sequence is TGTGCCAGCAGCTCTCAGCGGGGGACAGATACGCAGTATTTT. It translates to CASSSQRGTDTQYF. Full variable domain (missing parts from reference TRBV7-8 and TRBJ2-3): GAGVSQSPRYKVAKRGQDVALRCDPISGHVSLFWYQQALGQGPEFLTYFQNEAQLDKSGLPSDRFFAERPEGSVSTLKIQRTQQEDSAVYLCASSSQRGTDTQYFGPGTRLTVL.

The V call is TRBV7-3, the J call TRBJ2-1; 13 nucleotides align to TRBD2. Trimming cost V 0 bases and J 9 bases; bases outside gene matches: 5. The CDR3 is 16 amino acids. CDR1 and CDR2 (germline): SGHTA, FQGTGA. CDR3 loop: CASSLTTSGGSGEQFF. CDR3 nucleotide sequence: TGTGCCAGCAGCTTAACGACTAGCGGGGGGTCGGGTGAGCAGTTCTTC.

This clone was counted a few times. The chain couples TRBV29-1 to TRBJ1-3; the D gene is possibly TRBD1 (5 bases). Trimming removed 7 bases at V and 2 bases at J, with 12 bases between. Germline CDR1 SQVTM, CDR2 ANQGSEA. This CDR3 comprises 13 residues. This CDR3 reads CSAGGGTGNTIYF. CDR3 nucleotides: TGCAGCGCAGGCGGGGGGACTGGAAACACCATATATTTT.

Only a few counts were recorded for this clone. The chain has TRBV5-1 and TRBJ2-5; no definite D call. CDR1 is SGHRS and CDR2 is YFSETQ in the germline V gene. Trimming cost V 2 bases and J 5 bases, with 10 bases left between them. The CDR3 has 13 amino acids. The CDR3 reads CASSFTAQETQYF. The DNA of the CDR3 is TGCGCCAGCAGCTTCACCGCCCAGGAGACCCAGTACTTC.

V is TRBV5-6 and J is TRBJ2-7; no clear D gene. From germline, CDR1 is SGHDT and CDR2 YYEEEE. Trimming took off 4 bases at V and 2 bases at J, with 7 bases between the two ends. The CDR3 extends over 12 amino acids. CDR3 residues: CASSRYTYEQYV. DNA of the CDR3: TGTGCCAGCAGCCGCTACACCTACGAGCAGTACGTC.

In regard to this clone: Other DNA sequences in this sample translate to the same CDR3. The CDR3, as DNA: TGTGCCAGCTCACCCCGTCAACAAGAGACCCAGTACTTC. This sequence encodes CASSPRQQETQYF. The chain has TRBV18 and TRBJ2-5; D is undetermined. With 3 bases removed from V and 2 bases from J, the gap between germline ends came to 7 bases. Germline V gene data show CDR1 as KGHSH and CDR2 as LQKENI. The CDR3 runs 13 residues.

J is TRBJ1-3 and V is TRBV6-5; possibly TRBD1 for D (5 bases). CDR3 length equals 14 residues. CDR1 and CDR2 (germline): MNHEY, SVGAGI. Deletions cut 2 bases from V and 3 bases from J, with 8 bases between. This CDR3 reads CASSYGTVGNTIYF. DNA of the CDR3: TGTGCCAGCAGTTACGGGACGGTTGGAAACACCATATATTTT.

The genes are TRBV24-1 and TRBJ1-5; 7 bases fit TRBD1. Germline-derived CDR1 and CDR2 are KGHDR and SFDVKD. This CDR3 spans 16 amino acids. With 3 bases clipped from V and 1 base from J, the junction kept 5 bases outside the gene matches. The CDR3 DNA reads as TGTGCCACCAGTGATAACAGGGGAAAGAGCAATCAGCCCCAGCATTTT. Translated: CATSDNRGKSNQPQHF.

This sequence joins TRBV27 and TRBJ2-7, with 8 nucleotides matching TRBD1. Germline CDR1 MNHEY, CDR2 SMNVEV (reference sequence). Germline trimming cut 5 bases from V and 5 bases from J; bases unmatched to any gene: 5. The length of the CDR3 is 13 residues. The CDR3 region is CASSPLTGDEQYV. The CDR3 DNA follows: TGTGCCAGCAGTCCACTGACAGGGGACGAGCAGTACGTC.

A few counts support this clone. The chain is built from TRBV7-3 and TRBJ2-2, with D unclear. Germline values: CDR1 SGHTA, CDR2 FQGTGA. Trimming pared 1 base from V and 10 bases from J, leaving 13 bases between. CDR3 size: 14 residues. The CDR3 DNA is TGTGCCAGCAGCTTAATATCCGCGGCTGCGGAGCTGTTTTTT. It codes for CASSLISAAAELFF.